The 30 T cell receptor beta chains reported below all come from one sample, sequenced in a study of CXCR3-negative and CXCR3-positive naive CD8 T cells. cDNA libraries for TRB were generated by 5' RACE incorporating UMI labels. TCRdb re-analyzed the 5' RACE reads; it lists each CDR3 protein once, without DNA. The specimen's table records approximately 37,000 distinct CDR3 sequences. The material sequenced was memory CD8+ T cells from blood. These receptors all come from a human donor in good health. Some clones in this sample may be carry-over from other donors' samples.

The rearrangement uses TRBV12-3 or TRBV12-4 and TRBJ2-3. There are 12 residues in the CDR3. The CDR3 loop reads CASSQITDTQYF.

J is TRBJ1-1 and V is TRBV29-1; TCRdb outputs TRBD1, but without DNA this stays unchecked. There are 12 residues in the CDR3. CDR1 and CDR2 from the germline V gene are SQVTM and ANQGSEA. CDR3 sequence reads: CSVPTLGTEAFF.

V is TRBV23-1 and J is TRBJ2-7; TCRdb returns TRBD1, unconfirmable since there is no DNA. TRBV23-1 is sorted into the ORF group, with uncertain function. The length of the CDR3 is 19 residues. Here the CDR3 reads CASSPEGSRGRPLKNEQYF.

The chain recombines TRBV5-1 with TRBJ1-2. The CDR3 consists of 14 residues. Per the germline V gene, CDR1 is SGHRS and CDR2 is YFSETQ. Here the CDR3 reads CASSLESVNYGYTF.

V usage is TRBV23-1 and J usage is TRBJ2-3; the TCRdb D gene call, TRBD2, has no DNA to confirm it. TRBV23-1 carries the ORF label, with uncertain function. CDR3 length: 18 residues. CDR3: CARRKSFGPRLPTDTQYF.

The chain combines TRBV6-5 with TRBJ2-5; TCRdb lists TRBD2, though no DNA is available to test this call. The length of the CDR3 is 15 residues. Germline CDR1 reads MNHEY; CDR2 reads SVGAGI. The chain's CDR3 is CASSYSSAGQETQYF.

The genes are TRBV11-2 and TRBJ2-2; TCRdb's D gene call, TRBD2, goes unchecked for lack of DNA. This CDR3 is built from 14 residues. CDR1 SGHAT and CDR2 FQNNGV come from the germline V gene. The CDR3 region is CASSPLEGTGELFF. The entire variable domain, with the rest obtained from reference TRBV11-2 and TRBJ2-2, is as follows: EAGVAQSPRYKIIEKRQSVAFWCNPISGHATLYWYQQILGQGPKLLIQFQNNGVVDDSQLPKDRFSAERLKGVDSTLKIQPAKLEDSAVYLCASSPLEGTGELFFGEGSRLTVL.

J is TRBJ2-1 and V is TRBV27. The germline gives CDR1 MNHEY, CDR2 SMNVEV (reference sequence). This CDR3 spans 13 amino acids. The CDR3 loop reads CASSLAPDNEQFF.

The chain recombines TRBV7-6 with TRBJ1-1; TCRdb's D call of TRBD1 is untestable without DNA. Germline CDR1 SGHVS, CDR2 FNYEAQ. The CDR3 totals 13 residues. CDR3 region: CASRQGVNTEAFF. The variable domain in full, completed from reference TRBV7-6 and TRBJ1-1, reads GAGVSQSPRYKVTKRGQDVALRCDPISGHVSLYWYRQALGQGPEFLTYFNYEAQQDKSGLPNDRFSAERPEGSISTLTIQRTEQRDSAMYRCASRQGVNTEAFFGQGTRLTVV.

The V and J genes are TRBV29-1 and TRBJ2-2; no DNA is available, so the TRBD1 call from TCRdb remains unchecked. The CDR3 runs to 13 residues. Germline V gene sequence: CDR1 SQVTM, CDR2 ANQGSEA. The CDR3 region is CSVMHPGTGELFF.

The chain carries TRBV7-9 and TRBJ2-7. In germline, CDR1 is SEHNR, CDR2 FQNEAQ (reference sequence). The CDR3 spans 12 residues. The CDR3 sequence is CASSLLENEQYF.

The J gene is TRBJ2-6, the V gene TRBV29-1. This CDR3 has 14 residues. Germline V gene lookup returns CDR1 SQVTM and CDR2 ANQGSEA. The CDR3 reads CSVPGTSGANVLTF.

The chain combines TRBV29-1 with TRBJ2-7; with no DNA, the TCRdb D assignment of TRBD2 cannot be verified. Germline-derived CDR1 and CDR2 are SQVTM and ANQGSEA. This CDR3 region has 18 residues. The CDR3 protein is CSVRGEPGLAPTPYEQYF.

The gene calls are TRBV12-3 or TRBV12-4 and TRBJ2-3; TCRdb's D call of TRBD2 is untestable without DNA. This CDR3 comprises 15 residues. CDR3 amino acids: CASSSRLAGTDTQYF.

The J gene is TRBJ2-7, the V gene TRBV28; TCRdb's D gene call, TRBD1, goes unchecked for lack of DNA. The CDR3 is 16 residues long. In germline, CDR1 is MDHEN, CDR2 SYDVKM. The CDR3 sequence is CASANPTGTSTYEQYF. The variable domain in full, with the rest retrieved from reference TRBV28 and TRBJ2-7, is DVKVTQSSRYLVKRTGEKVFLECVQDMDHENMFWYRQDPGLGLRLIYFSYDVKMKEKGDIPEGYSVSREKKERFSLILESASTNQTSMYLCASANPTGTSTYEQYFGPGTRLTVT.

The chain has TRBV4-2 and TRBJ1-2. This CDR3 comprises 17 residues. CDR1 LGHNA and CDR2 YNFKEQ come from the germline V gene. This CDR3 reads CASSQDWVQGGVDGYTF.

The genes are TRBV2 and TRBJ1-1; TCRdb's D call of TRBD1 is untestable without DNA. Germline V gives CDR1 SNHLY, CDR2 FYNNEI. The CDR3 runs 15 residues. CDR3: CASSELIGDTLEAFF.

The chain uses TRBV28 and TRBJ2-3; TCRdb's D gene call, TRBD1, goes unchecked for lack of DNA. The CDR3 has 13 residues. The germline gives CDR1 MDHEN, CDR2 SYDVKM. The CDR3 here is CASGPGVVDTQYF. Full variable domain (rest looked up from reference TRBV28 and TRBJ2-3): DVKVTQSSRYLVKRTGEKVFLECVQDMDHENMFWYRQDPGLGLRLIYFSYDVKMKEKGDIPEGYSVSREKKERFSLILESASTNQTSMYLCASGPGVVDTQYFGPGTRLTVL.

The chain employs TRBV13 and TRBJ2-7; there is no DNA to check the TCRdb D call of TRBD1. Germline V gives CDR1 PRHDT, CDR2 FYEKMQ (reference sequence). CDR3 length equals 16 residues. CDR3 loop: CASSPRDRGILYEQYF.

This chain uses TRBV5-1 with TRBJ2-4; checking the TCRdb D call of TRBD1 is not possible without DNA. From germline, CDR1 is SGHRS and CDR2 YFSETQ. The CDR3 length is 16 residues. The chain's CDR3 is CASSLGGQGFGDIQYF.

The chain recombines TRBV28 with TRBJ1-2. The CDR3 loop spans 15 amino acids. Germline V gene data show CDR1 as MDHEN and CDR2 as SYDVKM. CDR3 amino acids: CASSLVTGRDLGYTF.

The rearrangement links TRBV29-1 to TRBJ2-5; the TRBD2 assignment by TCRdb is unverifiable without DNA. The CDR3 contains 13 residues. Per the germline V gene, CDR1 is SQVTM and CDR2 is ANQGSEA. CDR3 protein: CSARLADLETQYF.

According to its frequency, this clonotype is medium-sized. The CDR3 protein is CASSADGYNEQFF. The chain couples TRBV6-1 to TRBJ2-1. There are 13 residues in the CDR3. Germline CDR1 reads MNHNS; CDR2 reads SASEGT.

The V call is TRBV6-6, the J call TRBJ1-1. CDR1 and CDR2 from the germline V gene are MNHNY and SVGAGI (reference sequence). This CDR3 is 13 amino acids long. This CDR3 is CASRHGVGTEAFF.

This sequence joins TRBV29-1 and TRBJ2-2; the TRBD1 assignment by TCRdb is unverifiable without DNA. The CDR3 has 12 amino acids. Per the germline V gene, CDR1 is SQVTM and CDR2 is ANQGSEA. CDR3 amino acids: CSGSRGTGELFF.

This sequence joins TRBV12-3 or TRBV12-4 and TRBJ1-2. The CDR3 sequence is 12 residues long. The CDR3 sequence: CASSFSFYGYTF.

This clonotype counts as medium-sized by frequency. The CDR3: CASKGIGAYEQYF. The gene calls are TRBV14 and TRBJ2-7; checking the TCRdb D call of TRBD1 is not possible without DNA. Germline CDR1 is SGHDN and CDR2 is FVKESK. The CDR3 contains 13 residues.

The chain carries TRBV4-3 and TRBJ1-1. The CDR3 is made up of 14 amino acids. Per germline, CDR1 LGHNA and CDR2 YSLEER. This CDR3 is CASSQGSQDPEAFF.

The chain recombines TRBV25-1 with TRBJ1-1. The CDR3 sequence is 14 residues long. The germline CDR1 and CDR2 sequences are MGHDK and SYGVNS. CDR3 in amino acids: CASSELGRDTEAFF.

The rearrangement joins TRBV7-3 to TRBJ2-1. Germline values: CDR1 SGHTA, CDR2 FQGTGA. This CDR3 has 15 residues. The CDR3 protein is CASSLTGGSYNEQFF.